The T cell receptor beta chain described here comes from a study of T-cell reconstitution after alpha-beta-depleted transplantation in children. Using unique molecular identifiers, the investigators prepared the TCRbeta library. TCRdb reanalysed the PCR reads using MiXCR and keeps one entry per CDR3 protein. Here the sample spans around 400,000 distinct CDR3 sequences, approximately 11% being singletons. This clonotype was observed a few times. CDR3 size: 14 residues. The ends lost 4 bases at V and 8 bases at J; junction bases unmatched: 10. CDR1 is SGHRS and CDR2 is YFSETQ in the germline V gene. The source material was PBMCs from the stem cell graft donor, sampled from the stem cell graft. This receptor was identified in a human donor who donated a stem cell graft to a child with acute myeloid leukemia. The V gene is TRBV5-1, the J gene TRBJ1-2; 8 positions agree with TRBD1. In nucleotides, the CDR3 is TGCGCCAGCAGCCCCGGACAGGGATCGGGGGGCTACACCTTC. Translating gives CASSPGQGSGGYTF.